The 22 T cell receptor beta chains below come from one sample, sequenced in a study of tumor-infiltrating lymphocytes in primary liver carcinoma. Germline DNA was also extracted, with blood RNA taken from unsorted whole blood. Using a constant-region primer together with ProtoScript II reverse transcriptase, TCR beta cDNA was made from about 500 ng of total RNA. Three nested multiplex PCR rounds, a slightly modified ARM-PCR, produced the libraries for TCR beta. For around 9 cycles apiece, the opening two PCR rounds ran with TRBV1-TRBV30 forward primers and a C-beta reverse primer. TCRdb re-called the multiplex PCR reads through MiXCR, storing one row per CDR3 protein. The table shows fewer than 400,000 distinct CDR3 sequences, with 65% occurring only once. The specimen sequenced was peripheral blood. Receptor source: a man aged 35 to 55 with primary liver carcinoma and hepatitis B virus infection.

This clonotype showed up just once. A much larger clone lies a single base off, so this may be a read error. The chain employs TRBV29-1 and TRBJ1-1, with TRBD1 identical over 11 bases. This CDR3 has 14 amino acids. Germline V gene data show CDR1 as SQVTM and CDR2 as ANQGSEA. As DNA, the CDR3 is TGCAGCGGGGGACAGGGGGGCCTGAACACTGAAGCTTCCTTT. Translated, it gives CSGGQGGLNTEASF.

This clonotype appeared a few times. The CDR3 coding sequence is TGTGCCAGCAGCTTACTAGCGGGAGTTGGAGAGACCCAGTACTTC. This translates into CASSLLAGVGETQYF. The chain is built from TRBV11-2 and TRBJ2-5; 10 bases map to TRBD2. Per the germline V gene, CDR1 is SGHAT and CDR2 is FQNNGV. V lost 2 bases to trimming and J lost 4 bases; unmatched junction nucleotides: 4. This CDR3 region has 15 residues.

This clonotype was recorded many times. V and J are TRBV6-1 and TRBJ1-3; 8 nucleotides agree with TRBD1. The CDR3 has 15 residues. Germline assignment: CDR1 MNHNS and CDR2 SASEGT. Germline trimming cut 9 bases from V and 3 bases from J; bases unmatched to any gene: 10. This CDR3 reads CASYPGQAVGNTIYF. CDR3 bases: TGTGCCAGTTATCCGGGACAGGCGGTTGGAAACACCATATATTTT.

This clonotype was counted many times. This chain uses TRBV6-1 with TRBJ2-7; possible D gene TRBD2, 5 bases. V was shortened by 2 bases and J by 6 bases, with 14 bases between the two germline ends. Germline V gene lookup returns CDR1 MNHNS and CDR2 SASEGT. The CDR3 covers 14 residues. CDR3 nucleotides: TGTGCCAGCAGTGAACGAGGTCGAGGGCGCGAGCAGTACTTC. Encoded protein: CASSERGRGREQYF.

In regard to this clonotype: A clone one base away is much larger, so this may be a read error. The chain links TRBV11-2 to TRBJ2-1; 9 bases are shared with TRBD2. V shed 3 bases, J shed 6 bases, and the junction held 12 bases outside the gene matches. The CDR3 covers 17 residues. The V gene's germline CDR1 is SGHAT and CDR2 FQNNGV. The CDR3 loop reads CASSFGREGLRSNEQFF. CDR3 DNA: TGTGCCAGCAGCTTCGGGCGGGAGGGACTGAGATCCAATGAGCAGTTCTTC.

This clonotype appeared once. As the CDR3 is not closed by the conserved phenylalanine or tryptophan, this likely results from a read error. Because the CDR3's place on the DNA is in doubt, the DNA is left out and the CDR3 is given as listed by TCRdb. The rearrangement uses TRBV12-5 and TRBJ1-1. The CDR3 numbers 12 amino acids, ends counted. CDR1 is LGHNT, CDR2 FRNRAP, per germline. CDR3 residues: CASGIENTEVFI.

To note about this clonotype: No conserved phenylalanine or tryptophan ends this CDR3, so it is likely a read error. V and J are TRBV7-8 and TRBJ2-3; D unclear. The CDR3 spans 14 residues. V lost 2 bases, J lost 5 bases, and 11 bases lay in between. The germline gives CDR1 SGHVS, CDR2 FQNEAQ. The CDR3 here is CASSLSAIGDTQYS. CDR3 sequence (DNA): TGTGCCAGCAGCTTATCAGCTATCGGAGATACGCAGTATTCT.

On this clonotype: The junction shows a germline mismatch at one end, possibly a read error. The chain is built from TRBV6-6 and TRBJ2-7; D is undetermined. The CDR3 consists of 16 residues. CDR1 is MNHNY and CDR2 is SVGAGI in the germline V gene (reference sequence). CDR3 in DNA: TGTGCGAGCAGTTACCTCCGGGTCTCACGAGCCGGCGAGCAGTACTTC. Amino acid sequence: CASSYLRVSRAGEQYF.

This clonotype has more than one count but fewer than ten. The chain recombines TRBV7-9 with TRBJ2-6; no firm D call. Germline V lookup: CDR1 SEHNR, CDR2 FQNEAQ (reference sequence). V was clipped by 2 bases and J by 0 bases, with 2 bases between them. The CDR3 runs to 14 residues. The chain's CDR3 is CASSLPSGANVLTF. CDR3 in DNA: TGTGCCAGCAGCTTACCCTCTGGGGCCAACGTCCTGACTTTC.

In regard to this clonotype: One base away lies a much larger clone, so this may be a sequencing read error. The J gene is TRBJ2-7, the V gene TRBV12-3 or TRBV12-4; weak D call: TRBD2 (6 bases). The CDR3 has 14 residues. CDR3 sequence reads: CASSLEGRSYGQYF. The CDR3 bases are TGTGCCAGCAGTTTAGAAGGGAGGAGCTACGGGCAGTACTTC.

Note on this clonotype: One base away lies a much larger clone, so this may be a sequencing read error. The chain joins TRBV4-1 to TRBJ2-7, with 7 bases identical to TRBD1. J gave up 6 bases and V 7 bases, and 9 bases lay outside the gene matches. CDR1 is MGHRA, CDR2 YSYEKL, per germline. The CDR3 loop spans 13 amino acids. Here the CDR3 reads CASNLGQLSEQYF. The CDR3 nucleotides are TGCGCCAGCAACCTGGGACAGCTTAGCGAGCAGTACTTC.

A word on this clonotype: This sequence may be a read error, since a much larger clone differs from it by one base. The genes are TRBV5-6 and TRBJ2-6; D tentatively fits TRBD1 or TRBD2 (5 bases each). The CDR3 is 15 residues long. The germline gives CDR1 SGHDT, CDR2 YYEEEE. The DNA of the CDR3 is TGTGCCAGCATCTACTTGGACTCTGGGGCCAACGTCCAGACTTTC. Translating gives CASIYLDSGANVQTF. Drawing the rest from reference TRBV5-6 and TRBJ2-6, the complete variable domain is DAGVTQSPTHLIKTRGQQVTLRCSPKSGHDTVSWYQQALGQGPQFIFQYYEEEERQRGNFPDRFSGHQFPNYSSELNVNALLLGDSALYLCASIYLDSGANVQTFGAGSRLTVL.

In the case of this clonotype: No conserved phenylalanine or tryptophan ends this CDR3, so it is likely a read error. The limits of the CDR3 on the DNA are not certain, so only TCRdb's listed CDR3 is given. The chain carries TRBV11-1 and TRBJ1-4. 15 amino acids form the CDR3, both terminal residues included. Germline CDR1 SGHAT, CDR2 FQDESV (reference sequence). CDR3 residues: CASSLRIGANEKLLL.

On this clonotype: This could be a read error, since a much larger clone is one nucleotide away. The J gene is TRBJ2-3, the V gene TRBV29-1, with D possibly matching TRBD1 (6 bases). This CDR3 spans 12 amino acids. Per germline, CDR1 SQVTM and CDR2 ANQGSEA. The CDR3 spells CSARQVTDTHYF. In nucleotides, the CDR3 is TGCAGCGCTCGACAGGTCACAGATACGCACTATTTT.

As for this clonotype: This sequence may be a read error, since a much larger clone differs from it by one base. The chain carries TRBV12-3 or TRBV12-4 and TRBJ2-5; D is unresolved. V gave up 2 bases and J gave up 4 bases, with 14 bases separating them. The CDR3 runs 15 residues. The CDR3 DNA sequence: TGTGCCAGCAGTTTACCCAGCGCGAGGACAGAGACCCAGTACTTC. It encodes CASSLPSARTETQYF.

In this sample, this clonotype turned up once. A much larger clone is a single base away; this may be a read error. This chain uses TRBV29-1 with TRBJ2-2; tentative D call: TRBD2 (5 bases). The germline CDR1 and CDR2 sequences are SQVTM and ANQGSEA. Trimming pared 6 bases from V and 1 base from J, leaving 9 bases between. This CDR3 contains 13 residues. The CDR3: CSVSSKNTGELFF. For the CDR3, the DNA is TGCAGCGTCTCTAGCAAGAACACCGGGGAGCTGTTTTTT.

The chain couples TRBV14 to TRBJ1-4; D is undetermined. Trimming took off 0 bases at V and 3 bases at J, with 14 bases between the two ends. In germline, CDR1 is SGHDN, CDR2 FVKESK. This CDR3 contains 17 residues. The CDR3 here is CASSQDRGSAANEKLFF. In DNA, the CDR3 is TGTGCCAGCAGCCAAGACCGGGGAAGCGCAGCTAATGAAAAACTGTTTTTT.

This clonotype was seen many times. This chain uses TRBV6-2 or TRBV6-3 with TRBJ1-2; TRBD1 matches 7 bases. Unmatched junction bases numbered 12, after V lost 8 bases and J lost 0 bases. CDR1 and CDR2 from the germline V gene are MNHEY and SVGEGT. This CDR3 comprises 16 residues. The CDR3 reads CASEDRRFFSNYGYTF. CDR3 DNA sequence: TGTGCCAGCGAGGACAGGAGATTTTTCTCTAACTATGGCTACACCTTC.

Comment on this clonotype: A much larger clone lies a single base off, so this may be a read error. The chain has TRBV6-6 and TRBJ1-2; 8 nucleotides agree with TRBD1. Germline assignment: CDR1 MNHNY and CDR2 SVGAGI (reference sequence). V was pared by 4 bases and J by 8 bases, with 12 bases of the junction left unmatched. The CDR3 is 15 amino acids. The CDR3 DNA reads TGTGCCAGCAGTTCCCCCCGGACAGGGCTCGGAGGCTACACCTTC. It specifies CASSSPRTGLGGYTF.

This clonotype was observed a few times. The chain is built from TRBV6-5 and TRBJ2-7; the D is unclear. Trimming removed 5 bases at V and 2 bases at J, with 13 bases between. The CDR3 runs 14 residues. The germline V gene encodes CDR1 MNHEY and CDR2 SVGAGI. The CDR3 is CASSESRSAYEQYF. In nucleotides, the CDR3 is TGTGCCAGCAGTGAGTCTCGGAGTGCCTACGAGCAGTACTTC.

Many counts were recorded for this clonotype. This sequence joins TRBV6-1 and TRBJ1-5, with a possible D match to TRBD1 (5 bases). Looked up from germline, CDR1 is MNHNS and CDR2 is SASEGT. V was trimmed by 4 bases and J by 0 bases, leaving 7 bases between them. This CDR3 region has 14 residues. The CDR3 DNA sequence: TGTGCCAGCAGTGGGGGGTATAGCAATCAGCCCCAGCATTTT. Its translation is CASSGGYSNQPQHF.

About this clonotype itself: Sequence at one end of the junction differs from germline and may be a read error. CDR3 amino acids: CVSSPPGTLNYEQYF. The CDR3 DNA sequence: TGTGTCAGCAGCCCTCCCGGGACTCTGAACTACGAGCAGTACTTC. The chain links TRBV11-1 to TRBJ2-7; the D gene is possibly TRBD2 (6 bases). This CDR3 is built from 15 residues. Germline CDR1 and CDR2: SGHAT and FQDESV (reference sequence).